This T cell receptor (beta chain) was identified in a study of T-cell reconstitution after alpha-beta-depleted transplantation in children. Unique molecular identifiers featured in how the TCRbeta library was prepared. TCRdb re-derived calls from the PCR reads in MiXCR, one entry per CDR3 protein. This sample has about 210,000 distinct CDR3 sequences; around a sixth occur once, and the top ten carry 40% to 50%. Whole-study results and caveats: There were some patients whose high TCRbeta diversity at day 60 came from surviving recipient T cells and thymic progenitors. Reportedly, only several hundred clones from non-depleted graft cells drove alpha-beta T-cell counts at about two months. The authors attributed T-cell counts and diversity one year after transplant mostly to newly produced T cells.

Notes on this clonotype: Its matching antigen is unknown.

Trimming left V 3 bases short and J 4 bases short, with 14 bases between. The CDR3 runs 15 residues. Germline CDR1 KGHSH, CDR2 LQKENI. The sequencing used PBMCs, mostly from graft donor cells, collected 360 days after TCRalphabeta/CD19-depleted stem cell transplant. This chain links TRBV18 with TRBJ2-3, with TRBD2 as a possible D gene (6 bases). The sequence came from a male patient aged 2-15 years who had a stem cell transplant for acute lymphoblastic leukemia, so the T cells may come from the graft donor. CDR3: CASSPWRGGADTQYF. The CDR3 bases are TGTGCCAGCTCACCGTGGCGGGGAGGTGCAGATACGCAGTATTTT.